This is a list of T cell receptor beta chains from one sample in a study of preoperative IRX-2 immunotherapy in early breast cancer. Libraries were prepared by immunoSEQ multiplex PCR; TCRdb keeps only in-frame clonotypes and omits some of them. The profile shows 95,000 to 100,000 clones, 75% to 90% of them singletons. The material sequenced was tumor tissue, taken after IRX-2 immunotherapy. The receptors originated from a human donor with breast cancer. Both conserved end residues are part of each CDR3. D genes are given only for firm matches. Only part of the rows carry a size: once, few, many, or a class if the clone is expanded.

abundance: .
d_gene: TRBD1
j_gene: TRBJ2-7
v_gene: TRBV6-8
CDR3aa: CASRRGQGSYEQYF
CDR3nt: TGTGCCAGCAGACGAGGACAGGGGTCCTACGAGCAGTACTTC

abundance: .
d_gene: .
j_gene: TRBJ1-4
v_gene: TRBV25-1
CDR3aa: CASSVRIGEKLFF
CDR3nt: TGTGCCAGCAGTGTCAGGATCGGTGAAAAACTGTTTTTT

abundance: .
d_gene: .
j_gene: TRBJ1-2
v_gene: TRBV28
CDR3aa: CASTDNNDGVMYTF
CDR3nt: TGTGCCAGCACTGACAATAATGACGGGGTAATGTACACCTTC

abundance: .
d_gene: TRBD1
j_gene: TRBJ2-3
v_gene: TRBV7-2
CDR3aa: CVSSLQGADTQYF
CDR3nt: TGTGTCAGCAGTTTGCAGGGGGCAGATACGCAGTATTTT

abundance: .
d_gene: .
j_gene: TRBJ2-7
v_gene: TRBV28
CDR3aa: CASSLPGLSYEQYF
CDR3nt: TGTGCCAGCAGTTTACCAGGGCTGTCCTACGAGCAGTACTTC

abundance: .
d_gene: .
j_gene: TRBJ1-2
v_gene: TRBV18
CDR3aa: CASSPWRTPAAYGYTF
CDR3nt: TGTGCCAGCTCGCCTTGGAGGACACCGGCCGCCTATGGCTACACCTTC

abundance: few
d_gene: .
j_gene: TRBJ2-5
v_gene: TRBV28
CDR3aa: CASSGTVGETQYF
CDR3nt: TGTGCCAGCAGTGGAACGGTGGGAGAGACCCAGTACTTC

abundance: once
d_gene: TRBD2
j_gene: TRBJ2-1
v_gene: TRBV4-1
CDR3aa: CASSQDGLAGMVGNEQFF
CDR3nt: TGCGCCAGCAGCCAAGATGGTTTAGCGGGGATGGTGGGCAATGAGCAGTTCTTC

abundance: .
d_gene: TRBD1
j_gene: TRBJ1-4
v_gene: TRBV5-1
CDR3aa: CASSLWTGDEKLFF
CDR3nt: TGCGCCAGCAGCTTATGGACAGGTGACGAAAAACTGTTTTTT

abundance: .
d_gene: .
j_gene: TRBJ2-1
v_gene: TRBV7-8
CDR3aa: CASSPTSVDEQFF
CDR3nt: TGTGCCAGCAGCCCGACTAGTGTAGATGAGCAGTTCTTC

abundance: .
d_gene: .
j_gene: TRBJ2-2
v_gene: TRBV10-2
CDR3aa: CASSDRTPTGELFF
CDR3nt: TGCGCCAGCAGTGACAGGACACCTACCGGGGAGCTGTTTTTT

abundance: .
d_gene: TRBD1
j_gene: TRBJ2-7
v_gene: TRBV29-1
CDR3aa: CSVEVEPTGIEQYF
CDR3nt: TGCAGCGTTGAGGTGGAGCCGACAGGGATCGAGCAGTACTTC

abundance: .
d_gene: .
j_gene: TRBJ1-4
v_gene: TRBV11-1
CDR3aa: CASRPSGGNEKLFF
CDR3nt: TGTGCCAGCAGACCCTCGGGTGGGAATGAAAAACTGTTTTTT

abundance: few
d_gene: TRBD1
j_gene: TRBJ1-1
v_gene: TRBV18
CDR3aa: CASSPDRDTEAFF
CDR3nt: TGTGCCAGCTCACCGGACAGGGACACTGAAGCTTTCTTT

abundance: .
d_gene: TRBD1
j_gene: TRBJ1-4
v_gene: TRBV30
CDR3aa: CAWSTGGKANEKLFF
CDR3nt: TGTGCCTGGAGTACAGGGGGCAAGGCTAATGAAAAACTGTTTTTT

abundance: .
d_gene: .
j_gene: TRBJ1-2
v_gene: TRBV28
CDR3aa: CASSRPTGAAYGYTF
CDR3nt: TGTGCCAGCAGTCGCCCCACGGGGGCGGCCTATGGCTACACCTTC

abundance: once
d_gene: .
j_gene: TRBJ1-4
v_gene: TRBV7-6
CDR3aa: CASSLGGTGGELFF
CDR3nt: TGTGCCAGCAGCTTAGGGGGTACAGGAGGGGAACTGTTTTTT

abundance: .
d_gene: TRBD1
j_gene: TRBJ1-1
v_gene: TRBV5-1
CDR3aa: CASSSEGQGPDLAFF
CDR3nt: TGCGCCAGCAGCTCGGAAGGACAGGGGCCGGATCTGGCTTTCTTT

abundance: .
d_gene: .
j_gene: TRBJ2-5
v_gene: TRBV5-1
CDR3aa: CASSRYGYTRRETQYF
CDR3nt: TGCGCCAGCAGCCGATACGGCTACACCCGGCGGGAGACCCAGTACTTC

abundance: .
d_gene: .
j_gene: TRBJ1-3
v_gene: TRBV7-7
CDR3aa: CASTPGGGPFSGNTIYF
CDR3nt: TGTGCCAGCACCCCTGGGGGGGGGCCCTTTTCTGGAAACACCATATATTTT

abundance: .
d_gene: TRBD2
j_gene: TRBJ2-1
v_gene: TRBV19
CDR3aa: CASSIVGGRASEQFF
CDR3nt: TGTGCCAGTAGTATTGTCGGCGGGAGGGCAAGTGAGCAGTTCTTC

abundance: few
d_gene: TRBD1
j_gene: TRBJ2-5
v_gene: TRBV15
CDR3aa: CATRERQGSGETQYF
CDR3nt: TGTGCCACCAGAGAGAGACAGGGTTCGGGAGAGACCCAGTACTTC

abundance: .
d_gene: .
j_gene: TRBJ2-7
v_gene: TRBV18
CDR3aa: CASVFGPTYEQYF
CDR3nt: TGTGCCAGCGTGTTCGGCCCCACCTACGAGCAGTACTTC

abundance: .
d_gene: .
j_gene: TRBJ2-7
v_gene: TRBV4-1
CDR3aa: CASSQESALGEQYF
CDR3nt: TGCGCCAGCAGCCAAGAATCCGCCCTCGGGGAGCAGTACTTC

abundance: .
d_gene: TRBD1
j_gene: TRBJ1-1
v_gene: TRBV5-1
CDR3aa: CASSLAPQGPNTEAFF
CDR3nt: TGCGCCAGCAGCTTGGCCCCACAGGGGCCGAACACTGAAGCTTTCTTT

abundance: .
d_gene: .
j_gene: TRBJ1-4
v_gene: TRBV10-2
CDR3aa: CASSDEGHEKLFF
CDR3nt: TGCGCCAGCAGTGACGAGGGTCATGAAAAACTGTTTTTT

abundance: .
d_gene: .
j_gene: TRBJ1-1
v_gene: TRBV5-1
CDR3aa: CASSWAQGTMNTEAFF
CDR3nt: TGCGCCAGCAGCTGGGCTCAGGGTACAATGAACACTGAAGCTTTCTTT

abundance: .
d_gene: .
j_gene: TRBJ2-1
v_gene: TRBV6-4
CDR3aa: CASSPPYNEQFF
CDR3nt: TGTGCCAGCAGTCCTCCCTACAATGAGCAGTTCTTC

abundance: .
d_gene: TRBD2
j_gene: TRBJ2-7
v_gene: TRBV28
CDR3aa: CASSGTSGRGLNEQYF
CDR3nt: TGTGCCAGCAGTGGGACTAGCGGGAGGGGCCTCAACGAGCAGTACTTC

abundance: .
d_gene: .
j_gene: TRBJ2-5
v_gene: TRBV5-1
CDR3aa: CASSLASRNVETQYF
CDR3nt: TGCGCCAGCAGCTTGGCTAGTAGAAACGTTGAGACCCAGTACTTC

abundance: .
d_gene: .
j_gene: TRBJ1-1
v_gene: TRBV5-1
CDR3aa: CASSEGQPNTEAFF
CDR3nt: TGCGCCAGCAGCGAGGGACAACCGAACACTGAAGCTTTCTTT

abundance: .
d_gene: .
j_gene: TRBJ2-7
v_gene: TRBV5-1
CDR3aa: CASSLDPRSREQYF
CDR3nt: TGCGCCAGCAGCTTGGACCCCAGATCCCGCGAGCAGTACTTC

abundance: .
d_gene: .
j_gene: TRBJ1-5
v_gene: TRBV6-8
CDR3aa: CATKWGSDQPQHF
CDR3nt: TGTGCCACCAAATGGGGCAGCGATCAGCCCCAGCATTTT

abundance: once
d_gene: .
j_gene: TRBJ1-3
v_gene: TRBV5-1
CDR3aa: CASSADYSSGNTIYF
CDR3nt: TGCGCCAGCAGCGCTGATTACTCCTCTGGAAACACCATATATTTT

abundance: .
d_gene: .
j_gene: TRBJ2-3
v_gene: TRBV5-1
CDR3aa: CASSFGVRGGSTDTQYF
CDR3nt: TGCGCCAGCAGCTTTGGCGTTAGAGGCGGGTCCACAGATACGCAGTATTTT

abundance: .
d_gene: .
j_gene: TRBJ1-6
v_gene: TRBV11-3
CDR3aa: CASSLDRVGNSPLHF
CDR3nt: TGTGCCAGCAGCTTAGACAGGGTCGGCAATTCACCCCTCCACTTT

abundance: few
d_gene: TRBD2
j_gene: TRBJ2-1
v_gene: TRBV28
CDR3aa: CASLAGVSYNEQFF
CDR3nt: TGTGCCAGCCTAGCGGGTGTTTCCTACAATGAGCAGTTCTTC

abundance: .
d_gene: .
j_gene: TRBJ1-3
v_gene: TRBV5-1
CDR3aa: CASSLGDSGRNTIYF
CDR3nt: TGCGCCAGCAGCTTGGGGGACTCGGGGCGAAACACCATATATTTT

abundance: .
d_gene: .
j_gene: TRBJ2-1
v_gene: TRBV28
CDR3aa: CASNGAVVGYNEQFF
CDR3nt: TGTGCCAGCAACGGCGCAGTGGTTGGATACAATGAGCAGTTCTTC

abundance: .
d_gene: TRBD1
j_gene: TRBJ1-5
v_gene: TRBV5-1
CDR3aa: CASSLGDRESQPQHF
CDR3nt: TGCGCCAGCAGCTTAGGGGACAGGGAGAGTCAGCCCCAGCATTTT

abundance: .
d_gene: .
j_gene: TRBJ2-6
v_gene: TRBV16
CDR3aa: CASSQSWGGTNVLTF
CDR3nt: TGTGCCAGCAGCCAATCCTGGGGGGGCACCAACGTCCTGACTTTC

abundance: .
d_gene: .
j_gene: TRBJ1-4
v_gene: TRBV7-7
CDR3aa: CASSSSGGATNEKLFF
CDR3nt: TGTGCCAGCAGCTCTTCCGGGGGTGCAACTAATGAAAAACTGTTTTTT

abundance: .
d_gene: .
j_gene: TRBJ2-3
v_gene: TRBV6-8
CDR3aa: CASSPGPEEPHTQYF
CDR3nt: TGTGCCAGCAGCCCGGGACCGGAGGAGCCCCATACGCAGTATTTT

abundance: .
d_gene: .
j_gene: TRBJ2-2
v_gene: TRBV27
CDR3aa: CASIPLGQTTGELFF
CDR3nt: TGTGCCAGCATCCCACTCGGACAGACCACCGGGGAGCTGTTTTTT

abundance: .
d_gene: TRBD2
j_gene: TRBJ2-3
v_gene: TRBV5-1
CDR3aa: CASSRDYLTDTQYF
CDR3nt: TGCGCCAGCAGCCGGGACTACCTCACAGATACGCAGTATTTT

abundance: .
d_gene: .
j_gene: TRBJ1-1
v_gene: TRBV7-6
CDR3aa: CASSLGHLGTEAFF
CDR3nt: TGTGCCAGCAGCTTGGGACACCTGGGGACTGAAGCTTTCTTT

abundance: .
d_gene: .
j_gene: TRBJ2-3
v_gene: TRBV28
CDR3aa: CASSPPSTPDTQYF
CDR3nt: TGTGCCAGCAGTCCACCATCGACACCCGATACGCAGTATTTT